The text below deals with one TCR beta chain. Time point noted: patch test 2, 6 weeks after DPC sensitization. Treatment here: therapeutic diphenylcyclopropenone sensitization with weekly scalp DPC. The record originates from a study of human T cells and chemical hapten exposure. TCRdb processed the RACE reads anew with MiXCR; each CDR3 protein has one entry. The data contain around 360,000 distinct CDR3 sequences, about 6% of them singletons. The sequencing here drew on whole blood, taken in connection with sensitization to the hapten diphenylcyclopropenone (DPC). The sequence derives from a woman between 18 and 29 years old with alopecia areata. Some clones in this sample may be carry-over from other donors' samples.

CDR3 amino acids: CASSPQGMVGDTQYF. The CDR3 bases are TGTGCCAGCAGCCCGCAGGGTATGGTAGGAGATACGCAGTATTTT. The chain has TRBV5-4 and TRBJ2-3; TRBD1 is a possible D gene (5 bases). This CDR3 region has 15 residues. V was clipped by 4 bases and J by 5 bases, with 17 bases between them. Germline V gene data show CDR1 as SGHNT and CDR2 as YYREEE (reference sequence).